This paragraph reports one TCR beta chain. The data were taken from a study of T cells in Graves' hyperthyroidism and ophthalmopathy. Template material for amplifying TCR beta CDR3 regions consisted of RNA transcripts. An initial round of RT-PCR targeting the TCR CDR3 relied on the HTBI primer set. Each CDR3 protein is one row after TCRdb ran MiXCR on the multiplex PCR reads. The table lists approximately 300,000 distinct CDR3 sequences, less than 20% of them singletons. This receptor was taken from a middle-aged man with Graves' ophthalmopathy. The specimen was blood.

Written as DNA, the CDR3 is TGTGCCAGTAGTAAAAAAGGGTATGGGGGAGGTGTCGAGCAGTACTTC. This encodes CASSKKGYGGGVEQYF. This chain connects TRBV19 to TRBJ2-7, with a weak D call TRBD2 (6 bases). V was pared by 4 bases and J by 6 bases, with 22 bases between. The CDR3 extends over 16 amino acids. The V gene's germline CDR1 is LNHDA and CDR2 SQIVND (reference sequence). Supplemented by reference TRBV19 and TRBJ2-7, the full variable domain reads DGGITQSPKYLFRKEGQNVTLSCEQNLNHDAMYWYRQDPGQGLRLIYYSQIVNDFQKGDIAEGYSVSREKKESFPLTVTSAQKNPTAFYLCASSKKGYGGGVEQYFGPGTRLTVT.